This note documents a single T cell receptor (beta chain) sequence. These data are taken from a study of blood T cell repertoires in COVID-19. As for the study in general: Specimens from acute and convalescent COVID-19 originated in the United States, Italy and Spain. T cells, B-cell-depleted T cells, or PBMCs provided the cDNA or gDNA that served as material.

V trimming: 10 bases; J trimming: 7 bases; junction bases outside the gene matches: 4. This CDR3 is 12 amino acids long. Germline lookup yields CDR1 LNHDA and CDR2 SQIVND (reference sequence). Produced via immunoSEQ multiplex PCR; TCRdb's table is partial and in-frame only. The sample lists about 51,000 clones, roughly 87% occurring once. The chain uses TRBV19 and TRBJ2-1; 10 nucleotides align to TRBD1. The sequenced sample was peripheral blood. The receptor was derived from a man aged 50 or older with active COVID-19. The CDR3 here is CATRQGANEQFF. DNA of the CDR3: TGTGCCACTAGACAGGGGGCAAATGAGCAGTTCTTC.